This entry concerns a single TCR beta chain. The antigen is not known. This sample was taken from a study of cytomegalovirus exposure and HLA in healthy donors. The overall study: The 120 validation repertoires used the same platform as the 550 to 700 first-cohort repertoires (as reported by a later analysis). Study outcomes and limitations: The classifier, whose performance was assessed in both the original and validation cohorts, reportedly diagnosed cytomegalovirus status with high specificity and sensitivity. In vitro testing confirmed a few CMV-associated chains as specific for CMV antigens.

Germline CDR1 SEHNR, CDR2 FQNEAQ (reference sequence). CDR3 size: 15 residues. V lost 8 bases and J 2 bases, leaving 16 bases between the germline ends. Repertoires were generated with immunoSEQ multiplex PCR, while TCRdb's copy carries only in-frame clones and drops some. The sample lists some 56,000 clones, 85% to 95% seen once, with roughly 1.8% in the top ten. This chain links TRBV7-9 with TRBJ2-1; D may be TRBD2 (7 bases). Material: PBMCs. The clonotype originates from a woman under 30 in good health and CMV-seropositive. The DNA of the CDR3 is TGTGCCAGCGGAACAAGGGGGGGCCCCTACAATGAGCAGTTCTTC. It is translated as CASGTRGGPYNEQFF.